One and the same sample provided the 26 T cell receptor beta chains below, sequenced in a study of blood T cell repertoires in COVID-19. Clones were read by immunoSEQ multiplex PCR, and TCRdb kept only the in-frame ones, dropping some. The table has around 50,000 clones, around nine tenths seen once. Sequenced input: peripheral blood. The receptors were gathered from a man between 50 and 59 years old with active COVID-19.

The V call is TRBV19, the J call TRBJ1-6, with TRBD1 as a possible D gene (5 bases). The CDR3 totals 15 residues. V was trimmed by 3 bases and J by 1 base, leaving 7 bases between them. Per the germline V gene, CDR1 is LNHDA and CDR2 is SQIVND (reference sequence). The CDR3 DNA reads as TGTGCCAGTAGTATCCAGGGTTCCTATAATTCACCCCTCCACTTT. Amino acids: CASSIQGSYNSPLHF.

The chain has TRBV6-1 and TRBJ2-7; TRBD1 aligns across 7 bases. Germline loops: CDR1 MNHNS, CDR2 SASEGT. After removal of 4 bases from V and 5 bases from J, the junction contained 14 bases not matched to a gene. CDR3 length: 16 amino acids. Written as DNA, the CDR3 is TGTGCCAGCAGTGTGGAGGACAGGACCCTTGTGGACGAGCAGTACTTC. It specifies CASSVEDRTLVDEQYF.

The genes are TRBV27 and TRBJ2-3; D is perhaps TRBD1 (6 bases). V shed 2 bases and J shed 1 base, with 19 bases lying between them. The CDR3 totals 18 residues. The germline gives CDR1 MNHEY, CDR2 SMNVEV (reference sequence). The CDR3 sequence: CASSLAGLVQGRTDTQYF. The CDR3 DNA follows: TGTGCCAGCAGTTTAGCGGGCTTGGTACAGGGACGCACAGATACGCAGTATTTT.

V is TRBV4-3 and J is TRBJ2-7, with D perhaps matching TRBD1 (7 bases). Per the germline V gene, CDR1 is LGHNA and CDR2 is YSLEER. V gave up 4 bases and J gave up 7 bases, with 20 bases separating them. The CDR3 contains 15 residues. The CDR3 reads CASSPGGTLRWEQYF. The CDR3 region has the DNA TGCGCCAGCAGCCCAGGGGGGACACTTCGCTGGGAGCAGTACTTC.

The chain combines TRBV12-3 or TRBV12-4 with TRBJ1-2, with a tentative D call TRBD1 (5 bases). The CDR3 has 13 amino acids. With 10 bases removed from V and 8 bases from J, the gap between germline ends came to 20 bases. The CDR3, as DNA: TGTGCCACCACGGGGGAAGGTCCAGGGGGCTACACCTTC. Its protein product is CATTGEGPGGYTF.

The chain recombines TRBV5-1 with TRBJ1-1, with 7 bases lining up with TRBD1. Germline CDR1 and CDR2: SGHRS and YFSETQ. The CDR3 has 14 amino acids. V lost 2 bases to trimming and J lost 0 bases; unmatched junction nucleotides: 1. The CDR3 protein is CASSLDRVNTEAFF. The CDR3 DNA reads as TGCGCCAGCAGCTTAGACAGGGTGAACACTGAAGCTTTCTTT.

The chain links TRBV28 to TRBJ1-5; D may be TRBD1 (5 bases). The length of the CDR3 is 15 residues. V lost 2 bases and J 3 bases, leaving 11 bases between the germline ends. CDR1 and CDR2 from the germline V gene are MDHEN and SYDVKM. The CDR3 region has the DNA TGTGCCAGCAGTTTAACAGGTGGTTACAATCAGCCCCAGCATTTT. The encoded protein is CASSLTGGYNQPQHF.

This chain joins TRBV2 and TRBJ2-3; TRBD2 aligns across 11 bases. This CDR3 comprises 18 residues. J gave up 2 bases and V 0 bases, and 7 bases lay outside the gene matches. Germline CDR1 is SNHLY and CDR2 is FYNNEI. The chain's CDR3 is CASSEALMTSGVTDTQYF. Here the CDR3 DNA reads TGTGCCAGCAGTGAAGCGCTGATGACTAGCGGGGTCACAGATACGCAGTATTTT.

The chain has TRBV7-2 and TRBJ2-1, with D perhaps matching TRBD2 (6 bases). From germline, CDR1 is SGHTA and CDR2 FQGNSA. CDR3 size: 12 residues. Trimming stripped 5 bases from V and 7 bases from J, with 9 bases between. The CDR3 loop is CASSTSGNEQFF. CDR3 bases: TGTGCCAGCAGCACCAGCGGGAATGAGCAGTTCTTC.

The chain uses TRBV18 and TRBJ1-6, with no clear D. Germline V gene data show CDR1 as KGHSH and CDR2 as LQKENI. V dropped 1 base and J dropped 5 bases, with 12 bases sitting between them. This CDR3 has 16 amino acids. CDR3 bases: TGTGCCAGCTCACCACGGGCCAGGCGGGATAATTCACCCCTCCACTTT. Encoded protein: CASSPRARRDNSPLHF.

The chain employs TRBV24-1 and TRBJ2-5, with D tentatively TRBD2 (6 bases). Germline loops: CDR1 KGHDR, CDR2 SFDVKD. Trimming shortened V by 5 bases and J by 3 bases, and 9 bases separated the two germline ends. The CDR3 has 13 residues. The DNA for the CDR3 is TGTGCCACCAGTGGGGGGGTTGAAGAGACCCAGTACTTC. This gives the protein CATSGGVEETQYF.

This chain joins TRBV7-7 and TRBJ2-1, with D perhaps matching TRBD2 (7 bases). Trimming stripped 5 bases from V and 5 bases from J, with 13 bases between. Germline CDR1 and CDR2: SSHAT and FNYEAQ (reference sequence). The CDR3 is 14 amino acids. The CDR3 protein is CASSPQGGDNEQFF. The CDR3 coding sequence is TGTGCCAGCAGCCCTCAAGGGGGGGACAATGAGCAGTTCTTC.

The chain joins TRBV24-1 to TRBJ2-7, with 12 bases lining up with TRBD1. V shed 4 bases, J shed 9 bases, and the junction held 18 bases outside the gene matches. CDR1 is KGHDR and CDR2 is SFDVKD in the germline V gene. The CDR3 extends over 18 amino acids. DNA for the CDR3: TGTGCCACCAGTGAGTCCGGGACAGGGGGCGTCGATTCAGTGCGGCAGTACTTC. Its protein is CATSESGTGGVDSVRQYF.

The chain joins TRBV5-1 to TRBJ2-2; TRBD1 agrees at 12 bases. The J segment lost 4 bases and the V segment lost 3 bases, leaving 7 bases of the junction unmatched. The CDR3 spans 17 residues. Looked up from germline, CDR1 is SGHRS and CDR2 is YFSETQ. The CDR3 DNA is TGCGCCAGCAGCTCTCCGGGACAGGGGGCAATCACCGGGGAGCTGTTTTTT. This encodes CASSSPGQGAITGELFF.

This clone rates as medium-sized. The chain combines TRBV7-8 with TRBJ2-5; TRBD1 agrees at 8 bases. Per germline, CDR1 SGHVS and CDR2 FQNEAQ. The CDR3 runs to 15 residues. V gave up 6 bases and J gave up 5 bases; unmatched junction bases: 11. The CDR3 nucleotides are TGTGCCAGCAGTCCATTCAGGGGGCGTGGGGAGACCCAGTACTTC. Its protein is CASSPFRGRGETQYF.

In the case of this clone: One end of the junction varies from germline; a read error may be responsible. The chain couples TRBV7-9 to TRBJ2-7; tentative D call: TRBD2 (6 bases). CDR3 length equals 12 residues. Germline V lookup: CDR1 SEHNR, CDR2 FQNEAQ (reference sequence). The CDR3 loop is CASSLGGDRSGF. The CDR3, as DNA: TGTGCCAGCAGCCTGGGAGGTGACAGAAGCGGCTTC.

The DNA for the CDR3 is TGTGCCAGCGTGAGGAACTCCTACAATGAGCAGTTCTTC. Amino acid sequence: CASVRNSYNEQFF. The rearrangement links TRBV13 to TRBJ2-1, with D hard to call. V lost 8 bases, J lost 0 bases, and 8 bases lay in between. Germline CDR1 is PRHDT and CDR2 is FYEKMQ (reference sequence). CDR3 length: 13 residues.

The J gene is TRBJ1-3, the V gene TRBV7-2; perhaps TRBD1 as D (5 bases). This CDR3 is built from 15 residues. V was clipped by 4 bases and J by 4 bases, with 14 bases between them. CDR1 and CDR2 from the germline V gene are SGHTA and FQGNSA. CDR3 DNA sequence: TGTGCCAGCAGCTCAAGGGCCCAGGGAGGAAACACCATATATTTT. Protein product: CASSSRAQGGNTIYF. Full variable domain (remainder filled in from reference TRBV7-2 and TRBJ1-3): GAGVSQSPSNKVTEKGKDVELRCDPISGHTALYWYRQSLGQGLEFLIYFQGNSAPDKSGLPSDRFSAERTGGSVSTLTIQRTQQEDSAVYLCASSSRAQGGNTIYFGEGSWLTVV.

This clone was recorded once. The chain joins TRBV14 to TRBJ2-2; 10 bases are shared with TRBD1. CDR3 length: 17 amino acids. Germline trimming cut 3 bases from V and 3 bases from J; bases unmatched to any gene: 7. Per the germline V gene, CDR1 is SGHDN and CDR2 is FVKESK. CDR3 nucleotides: TGTGCCAGCAGCCACAGACTCGGGACAGGGGACACCGGGGAGCTGTTTTTT. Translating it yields CASSHRLGTGDTGELFF. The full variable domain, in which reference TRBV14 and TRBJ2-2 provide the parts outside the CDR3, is EAGVTQFPSHSVIEKGQTVTLRCDPISGHDNLYWYRRVMGKEIKFLLHFVKESKQDESGMPNNRFLAERTGGTYSTLKVQPAELEDSGVYFCASSHRLGTGDTGELFFGEGSRLTVL.

The CDR3 region is CAWSEGREPYEQYF. In DNA, the CDR3 is TGTGCCTGGAGTGAGGGGCGGGAGCCGTACGAGCAGTACTTC. The J gene is TRBJ2-7, the V gene TRBV30, with 7 bases fitting TRBD2. CDR1 and CDR2 (germline): GTSNPN, SVGIG (reference sequence). The CDR3 is 14 amino acids. Losses at the gene ends were 1 base for V and 4 bases for J; bases not matched to a gene: 7.

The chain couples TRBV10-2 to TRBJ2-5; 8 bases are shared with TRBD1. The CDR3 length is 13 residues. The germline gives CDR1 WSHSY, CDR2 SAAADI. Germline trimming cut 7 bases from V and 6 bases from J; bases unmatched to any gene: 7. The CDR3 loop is CASTSDRAQTQYF. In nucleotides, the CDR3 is TGCGCCAGCACTTCGGACAGGGCCCAGACCCAGTACTTC.

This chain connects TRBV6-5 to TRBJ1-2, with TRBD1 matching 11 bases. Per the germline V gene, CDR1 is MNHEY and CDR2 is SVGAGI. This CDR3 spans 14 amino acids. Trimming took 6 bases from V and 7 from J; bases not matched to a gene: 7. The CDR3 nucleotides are TGTGCCAGCAGGCCCCCCGGGACAGGGGGTGGCTACACCTTC. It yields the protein CASRPPGTGGGYTF.

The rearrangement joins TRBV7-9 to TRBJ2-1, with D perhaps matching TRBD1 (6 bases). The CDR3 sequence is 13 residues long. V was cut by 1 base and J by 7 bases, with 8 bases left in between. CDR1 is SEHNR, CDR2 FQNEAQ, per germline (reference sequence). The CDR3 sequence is CASSLDQGNEQFF. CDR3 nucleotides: TGTGCCAGCAGCTTAGACCAGGGGAATGAGCAGTTCTTC.

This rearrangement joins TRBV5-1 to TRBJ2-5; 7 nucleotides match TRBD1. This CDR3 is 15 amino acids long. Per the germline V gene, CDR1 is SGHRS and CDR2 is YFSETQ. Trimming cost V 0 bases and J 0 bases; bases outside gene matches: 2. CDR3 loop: CASSLAGTDQETQYF. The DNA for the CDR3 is TGCGCCAGCAGCTTGGCCGGGACAGACCAAGAGACCCAGTACTTC.

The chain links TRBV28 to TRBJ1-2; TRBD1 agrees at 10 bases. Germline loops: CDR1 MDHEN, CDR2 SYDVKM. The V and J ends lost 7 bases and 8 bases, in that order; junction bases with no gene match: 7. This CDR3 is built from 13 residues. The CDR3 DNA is TGTGCCAGCACCCTGGGGACAGGGGAAGGCTACACCTTC. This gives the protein CASTLGTGEGYTF.

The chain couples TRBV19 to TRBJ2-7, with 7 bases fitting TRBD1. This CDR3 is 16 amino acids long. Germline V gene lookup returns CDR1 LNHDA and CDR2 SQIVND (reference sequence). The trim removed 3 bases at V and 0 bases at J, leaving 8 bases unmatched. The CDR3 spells CASSIQGQPSSYEQYF. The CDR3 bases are TGTGCCAGTAGTATCCAGGGACAGCCGAGCTCCTACGAGCAGTACTTC.